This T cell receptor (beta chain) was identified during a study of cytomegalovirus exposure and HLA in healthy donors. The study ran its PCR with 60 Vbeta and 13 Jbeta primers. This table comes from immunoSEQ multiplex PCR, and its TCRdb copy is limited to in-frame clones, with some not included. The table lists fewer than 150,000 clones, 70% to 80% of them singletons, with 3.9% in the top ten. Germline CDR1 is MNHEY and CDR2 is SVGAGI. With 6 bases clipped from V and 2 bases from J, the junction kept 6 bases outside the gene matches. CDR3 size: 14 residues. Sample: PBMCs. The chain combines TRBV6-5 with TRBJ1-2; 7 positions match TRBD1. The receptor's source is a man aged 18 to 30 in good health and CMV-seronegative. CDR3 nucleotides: TGTGCCAGCAGCGGACAGGCAGCAAACTATGGCTACACCTTC. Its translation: CASSGQAANYGYTF.